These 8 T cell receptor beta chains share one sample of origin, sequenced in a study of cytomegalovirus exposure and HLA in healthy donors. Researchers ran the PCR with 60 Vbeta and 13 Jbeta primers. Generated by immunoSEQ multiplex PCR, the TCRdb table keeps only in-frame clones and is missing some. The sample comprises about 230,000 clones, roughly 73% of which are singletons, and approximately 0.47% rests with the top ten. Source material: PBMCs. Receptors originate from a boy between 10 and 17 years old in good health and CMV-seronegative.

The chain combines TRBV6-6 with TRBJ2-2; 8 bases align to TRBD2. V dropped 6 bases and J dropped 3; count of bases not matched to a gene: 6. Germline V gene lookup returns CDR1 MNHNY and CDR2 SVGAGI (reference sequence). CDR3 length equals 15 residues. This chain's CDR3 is CASSQTSGYTGELFF. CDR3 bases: TGTGCCAGCAGCCAAACTAGCGGATACACCGGGGAGCTGTTTTTT.

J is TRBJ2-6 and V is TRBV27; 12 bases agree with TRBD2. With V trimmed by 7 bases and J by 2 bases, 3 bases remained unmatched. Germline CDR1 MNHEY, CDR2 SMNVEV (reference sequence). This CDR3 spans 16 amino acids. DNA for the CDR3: TGTGCCAGCAAGAGACTAGCGGGAGCTGGGGCCAACGTCCTGACTTTC. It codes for CASKRLAGAGANVLTF.

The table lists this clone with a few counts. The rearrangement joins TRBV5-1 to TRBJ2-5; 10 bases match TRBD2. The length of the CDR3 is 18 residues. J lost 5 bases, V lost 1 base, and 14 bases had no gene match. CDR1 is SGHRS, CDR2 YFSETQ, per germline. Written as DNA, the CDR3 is TGCGCCAGCAGCTTGCCCCTGGCTAGCGGGGGAAGGGGGGAGACCCAGTACTTC. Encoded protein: CASSLPLASGGRGETQYF.

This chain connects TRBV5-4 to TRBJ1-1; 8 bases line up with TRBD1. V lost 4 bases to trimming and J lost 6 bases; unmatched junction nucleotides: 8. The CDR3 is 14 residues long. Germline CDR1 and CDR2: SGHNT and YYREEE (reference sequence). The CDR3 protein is CASSPRQGLAEAFF. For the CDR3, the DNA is TGTGCCAGCAGCCCTCGACAGGGGTTAGCTGAAGCTTTCTTT.

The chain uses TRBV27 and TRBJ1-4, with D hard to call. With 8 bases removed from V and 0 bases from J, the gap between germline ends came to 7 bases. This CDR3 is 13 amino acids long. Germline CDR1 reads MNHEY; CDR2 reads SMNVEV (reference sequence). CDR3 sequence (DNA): TGTGCCAGCGGAGTTGCAACTAATGAAAAACTGTTTTTT. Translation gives CASGVATNEKLFF. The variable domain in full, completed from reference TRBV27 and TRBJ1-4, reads EAQVTQNPRYLITVTGKKLTVTCSQNMNHEYMSWYRQDPGLGLRQIYYSMNVEVTDKGDVPEGYKVSRKEKRNFPLILESPSPNQTSLYFCASGVATNEKLFFGSGTQLSVL.

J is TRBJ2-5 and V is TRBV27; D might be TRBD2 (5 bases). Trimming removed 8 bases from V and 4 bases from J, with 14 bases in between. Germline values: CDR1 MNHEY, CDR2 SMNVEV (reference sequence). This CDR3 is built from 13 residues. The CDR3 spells CASLGGLGETQYF. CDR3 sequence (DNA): TGTGCCAGCTTGGGCGGGTTGGGAGAGACCCAGTACTTC.

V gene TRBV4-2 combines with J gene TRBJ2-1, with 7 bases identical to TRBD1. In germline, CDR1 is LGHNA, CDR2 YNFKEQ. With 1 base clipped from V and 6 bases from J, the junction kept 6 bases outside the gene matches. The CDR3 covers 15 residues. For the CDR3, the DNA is TGTGCCAGCAGCCAAGGGGGGACAGTTCTCAATGAGCAGTTCTTC. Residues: CASSQGGTVLNEQFF.

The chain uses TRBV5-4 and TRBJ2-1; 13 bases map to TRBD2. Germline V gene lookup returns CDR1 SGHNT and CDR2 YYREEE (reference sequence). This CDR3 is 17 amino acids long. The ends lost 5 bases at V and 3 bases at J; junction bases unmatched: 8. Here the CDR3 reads CASSLDGLAGDYNEQFF. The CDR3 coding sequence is TGTGCCAGCAGTTTAGACGGACTAGCGGGGGACTACAATGAGCAGTTCTTC.